Following are 28 T cell receptor beta chains from one sample sequenced in a study of blood T cell repertoires in COVID-19. Libraries were prepared by immunoSEQ multiplex PCR; TCRdb keeps only in-frame clonotypes and omits some of them. This sample has roughly 130,000 clones; about 92% occur once, and the top ten carry 3.5% to 5.5%. Sequencing input: peripheral blood. These receptors all come from a man aged 55 to 69 with COVID-19, enrolled during active disease.

The rearrangement joins TRBV11-2 to TRBJ2-3, with D maybe TRBD1 (5 bases). V lost 5 bases to trimming and J lost 1 base, with 13 bases between them. This CDR3 contains 15 residues. The germline V gene has CDR1 SGHAT and CDR2 FQNNGV. The CDR3: CASSNTGRGTDTQYF. Here the CDR3 DNA reads TGTGCCAGCAGCAATACAGGAAGGGGCACAGATACGCAGTATTTT.

The V and J genes are TRBV5-5 and TRBJ2-3; 9 bases line up with TRBD2. Germline V gene lookup returns CDR1 SGHKS and CDR2 YYEKEE (reference sequence). This CDR3 has 15 amino acids. The V gene end was trimmed by 4 bases and the J gene end by 2 bases; junction bases not matched to a gene: 5. This chain's CDR3 is CASSARLAVTDTQYF. CDR3 in DNA: TGTGCCAGCAGCGCTCGACTAGCGGTCACAGATACGCAGTATTTT.

The gene calls are TRBV6-1 and TRBJ1-5, with D tentatively TRBD1 (5 bases). The CDR3 loop spans 14 amino acids. The germline CDR1 and CDR2 sequences are MNHNS and SASEGT. V lost 3 bases and J 0 bases, leaving 6 bases between the germline ends. The CDR3, as DNA: TGTGCCAGCAGTGACAGGGTTAGCAATCAGCCCCAGCATTTT. This translates into CASSDRVSNQPQHF.

The CDR3 sequence: CASSLEFGTALYGYTF. The CDR3 coding sequence is TGTGCCAGCAGCTTAGAATTCGGGACAGCACTCTATGGCTACACCTTC. This chain connects TRBV7-2 to TRBJ1-2, with 7 bases matching TRBD1. This CDR3 has 16 residues. Germline trimming cut 1 base from V and 4 bases from J; bases unmatched to any gene: 9. The germline V gene has CDR1 SGHTA and CDR2 FQGNSA. Full variable domain (missing parts from reference TRBV7-2 and TRBJ1-2): GAGVSQSPSNKVTEKGKDVELRCDPISGHTALYWYRQSLGQGLEFLIYFQGNSAPDKSGLPSDRFSAERTGGSVSTLTIQRTQQEDSAVYLCASSLEFGTALYGYTFGSGTRLTVV.

The V call is TRBV10-3, the J call TRBJ2-5; 7 bases match TRBD2. In germline, CDR1 is ENHRY, CDR2 SYGVKD. Trimming at V came to 10 bases and at J to 0 bases, leaving 5 bases not matched to a gene. The CDR3 covers 13 residues. The chain's CDR3 is CATGGAYQETQYF. Here the CDR3 DNA reads TGTGCCACGGGAGGAGCGTACCAAGAGACCCAGTACTTC.

The chain combines TRBV6-5 with TRBJ1-2; D not resolved. This CDR3 contains 12 residues. The V end lost 7 bases, the J end lost 2 bases, and 8 bases lay between the germline ends. Germline V CDR1 and CDR2: MNHEY, SVGAGI. CDR3 nucleotide sequence: TGTGCCAGCACTGCGGGGAACTATGGCTACACCTTC. Translation gives CASTAGNYGYTF.

The V call is TRBV9, the J call TRBJ2-3; 7 bases agree with TRBD2. The junction had 5 bases not matched to a gene; V was cut back by 4 bases and J by 0 bases. The length of the CDR3 is 15 residues. CDR1 SGDLS and CDR2 YYNGEE come from the germline V gene. The CDR3 loop reads CASSPGGYSTDTQYF. CDR3 nucleotides: TGTGCCAGCAGCCCCGGGGGGTACAGCACAGATACGCAGTATTTT.

The chain carries TRBV12-3 or TRBV12-4 and TRBJ2-4; D is unresolved. The CDR3 runs to 13 residues. V was trimmed by 6 bases and J by 5 bases, leaving 11 bases between them. The CDR3 reads CASSRSQQNIQYF. In DNA, the CDR3 is TGTGCCAGCAGCCGATCACAGCAAAACATTCAGTACTTC.

The genes are TRBV6-5 and TRBJ1-5; 7 bases fit TRBD1. The CDR3 covers 12 residues. CDR1 and CDR2 from the germline V gene are MNHEY and SVGAGI. Unmatched junction bases numbered 4, after V lost 10 bases and J lost 4 bases. The CDR3 region is CATRTGNQPQHF. The DNA for the CDR3 is TGTGCCACCCGGACAGGAAATCAGCCCCAGCATTTT.

The chain is built from TRBV3-1 (or the pseudogene TRBV3-2) and TRBJ2-7; D is uncertain. Trimming left V 3 bases short and J 6 bases short, with 18 bases between. CDR1 is LGHDT and CDR2 is YNNKEL in the germline V gene (reference sequence). The CDR3 is 15 amino acids. CDR3: CASSQNSGTSGEQYF. The CDR3 DNA sequence: TGTGCCAGCAGCCAGAACAGTGGTACCTCAGGCGAGCAGTACTTC.

This chain connects TRBV29-1 to TRBJ2-3; weak D call: TRBD1 (6 bases). The V gene's germline CDR1 is SQVTM and CDR2 ANQGSEA. Trimming took 0 bases from V and 3 from J, leaving 10 bases between them. The CDR3 is 14 residues long. CDR3 region: CSVEDDRRTDTQYF. The CDR3 nucleotides are TGCAGCGTTGAAGATGACAGGCGGACAGATACGCAGTATTTT.

The chain is built from TRBV19 and TRBJ2-3; D possibly corresponds to TRBD1 (6 bases). Between the trimmed V and J ends, which lost 8 bases and 0 bases, there was a span of 12 bases. The CDR3 has 14 residues. CDR1 is LNHDA and CDR2 is SQIVND in the germline V gene (reference sequence). For the CDR3, the DNA is TGTGCCAGTCGGACAGAGACTAGCACAGATACGCAGTATTTT. Translating gives CASRTETSTDTQYF.

V gene TRBV10-3 combines with J gene TRBJ2-7; 8 bases align to TRBD2. Trimming took 6 bases from V and 0 from J; bases not matched to a gene: 7. CDR1 is ENHRY, CDR2 SYGVKD, per germline. This CDR3 contains 15 residues. The CDR3 region has the DNA TGTGCCATCAGGGGACTAGAGAAGGGCTCCTACGAGCAGTACTTC. Amino acid sequence: CAIRGLEKGSYEQYF.

J is TRBJ2-5 and V is TRBV10-3; 10 bases map to TRBD1. Germline V gives CDR1 ENHRY, CDR2 SYGVKD. J was trimmed by 5 bases and V by 10 bases; bases with no gene match: 16. The CDR3 sequence is 16 residues long. CDR3 sequence (DNA): TGTGCCACAAGGACTACCGACAGGGGGCGCGGGGAGACCCAGTACTTC. It yields the protein CATRTTDRGRGETQYF.

The chain carries TRBV5-4 and TRBJ1-2; TRBD1 is a possible D gene (5 bases). The germline V gene encodes CDR1 SGHNT and CDR2 YYREEE (reference sequence). V dropped 3 bases and J dropped 10 bases, with 19 bases sitting between them. The CDR3 sequence is 14 residues long. The CDR3 nucleotides are TGTGCCAGCAGCTCACCTGGGACTCAGGAGGCCTACACCTTC. It encodes CASSSPGTQEAYTF. The complete variable domain, with remaining parts taken from reference TRBV5-4 and TRBJ1-2, reads ETGVTQSPTHLIKTRGQQVTLRCSSQSGHNTVSWYQQALGQGPQFIFQYYREEENGRGNFPPRFSGLQFPNYSSELNVNALELDDSALYLCASSSPGTQEAYTFGSGTRLTVV.

The rearrangement uses TRBV27 and TRBJ1-1; D gene ambiguous. Trimming left V 3 bases short and J 2 bases short, with 7 bases between. The CDR3 contains 13 residues. The germline CDR1 and CDR2 sequences are MNHEY and SMNVEV (reference sequence). CDR3 DNA: TGTGCCAGCAGTTTCAACAAAAACACTGAAGCTTTCTTT. Its protein product is CASSFNKNTEAFF.

This clone was seen a few times. This chain links TRBV19 with TRBJ2-3; weak D call: TRBD1 (6 bases). The CDR3 is 15 amino acids. V was cut by 3 bases and J by 0 bases, with 10 bases left in between. Looked up from germline, CDR1 is LNHDA and CDR2 is SQIVND (reference sequence). The CDR3 sequence: CASSIGQTSTDTQYF. The CDR3 DNA follows: TGTGCCAGTAGTATCGGACAGACAAGCACAGATACGCAGTATTTT.

The genes are TRBV6-2 or TRBV6-3 and TRBJ2-7; TRBD1 matches at 8 bases. The trim removed 5 bases at V and 3 bases at J, leaving 3 bases unmatched. This CDR3 contains 13 residues. Germline V gene sequence: CDR1 MNHEY, CDR2 SVGEGT. CDR3 amino acids: CASSLGQGYEQYF. For the CDR3, the DNA is TGTGCCAGCAGTCTTGGACAGGGCTACGAGCAGTACTTC.

The genes are TRBV18 and TRBJ1-4, with D maybe TRBD1 (6 bases). V was clipped by 4 bases and J by 0 bases, with 9 bases between them. Germline loops: CDR1 KGHSH, CDR2 LQKENI. The CDR3 has 15 amino acids. The CDR3 DNA is TGTGCCAGCTCACTCGAGGGGGCAACTAATGAAAAACTGTTTTTT. Encoded protein: CASSLEGATNEKLFF.

The rearrangement links TRBV12-3 or TRBV12-4 to TRBJ1-1; no definite D call. The CDR3 runs 12 residues. V dropped 10 bases and J dropped 5 bases, with 14 bases sitting between them. CDR3 region: CATTNRRTEAFF. The CDR3 DNA follows: TGTGCCACCACCAACCGGAGAACTGAAGCTTTCTTT.

The rearrangement uses TRBV10-1 and TRBJ2-1, with a weak D call TRBD1 (6 bases). This CDR3 has 14 residues. The V gene's germline CDR1 is WNHNN and CDR2 SYGVQD (reference sequence). The V end lost 5 bases, the J end lost 7 bases, and 15 bases lay between the germline ends. CDR3 residues: CASSKSGEWNEQFF. The CDR3 nucleotides are TGCGCCAGCAGTAAATCAGGGGAGTGGAATGAGCAGTTCTTC.

This chain links TRBV28 with TRBJ1-2, with 7 positions matching TRBD1. This CDR3 is 13 amino acids long. Germline loops: CDR1 MDHEN, CDR2 SYDVKM. The ends lost 6 bases at V and 3 bases at J; junction bases unmatched: 4. CDR3 in DNA: TGTGCCAGCAGGACCCAGGGGGACTATGGCTACACCTTC. It specifies CASRTQGDYGYTF.

The DNA for the CDR3 is TGCAGTGCACCGCAGGGGGGCTACACCTTC. It encodes CSAPQGGYTF. This sequence joins TRBV20-1 and TRBJ1-2; D perhaps matches TRBD1 (6 bases). The CDR3 spans 10 residues. The V gene lost 6 bases and the J gene lost 8 bases, with 10 bases spanning the gap. Germline V gene data show CDR1 as DFQATT and CDR2 as SNEGSKA (reference sequence).

The chain couples TRBV5-1 to TRBJ1-1; possible D gene TRBD1, 6 bases. Germline lookup yields CDR1 SGHRS and CDR2 YFSETQ. This CDR3 contains 15 residues. The germline V and J ends were trimmed by 0 bases and 1 base, with 10 bases remaining between them. CDR3 protein: CASSLEWGRNTEAFF. As DNA, the CDR3 is TGCGCCAGCAGCTTGGAGTGGGGGCGGAACACTGAAGCTTTCTTT.

J is TRBJ2-2 and V is TRBV11-3, with D unresolved. Looked up from germline, CDR1 is SGHNT and CDR2 is YENEEA. Trimming removed 2 bases from V and 9 bases from J, with 4 bases in between. This CDR3 spans 11 amino acids. DNA for the CDR3: TGTGCCAGCAGCTTAACAAGGGAGCTGTTTTTT. Protein: CASSLTRELFF.

The V and J genes are TRBV5-4 and TRBJ2-7, with 12 bases that match TRBD2. This CDR3 is built from 16 residues. Germline assignment: CDR1 SGHNT and CDR2 YYREEE (reference sequence). After removal of 4 bases from V and 2 bases from J, the junction contained 7 bases not matched to a gene. The CDR3 DNA sequence: TGTGCCAGCAGCCCGACCAGGACTAGCGGGACCTACGAGCAGTACTTC. It is translated as CASSPTRTSGTYEQYF.

The chain is built from TRBV7-9 and TRBJ2-7; TRBD2 agrees at 7 bases. The CDR3 has 14 residues. J gave up 6 bases and V 5 bases, and 10 bases lay outside the gene matches. CDR1 and CDR2 (germline): SEHNR, FQNEAQ (reference sequence). The CDR3 here is CASSAGTTTLEQYF. The CDR3 bases are TGTGCCAGCAGCGCCGGGACTACCACCCTCGAGCAGTACTTC.

The V gene is TRBV5-1, the J gene TRBJ1-4; TRBD1 is a possible D gene (6 bases). The ends were cut back, 3 bases at V and 2 bases at J, with 11 bases in the middle. From germline, CDR1 is SGHRS and CDR2 YFSETQ. The CDR3 spans 15 residues. The CDR3 loop reads CASSSAGATNEKLFF. Here the CDR3 DNA reads TGCGCCAGCAGCTCCGCGGGGGCCACTAATGAAAAACTGTTTTTT.